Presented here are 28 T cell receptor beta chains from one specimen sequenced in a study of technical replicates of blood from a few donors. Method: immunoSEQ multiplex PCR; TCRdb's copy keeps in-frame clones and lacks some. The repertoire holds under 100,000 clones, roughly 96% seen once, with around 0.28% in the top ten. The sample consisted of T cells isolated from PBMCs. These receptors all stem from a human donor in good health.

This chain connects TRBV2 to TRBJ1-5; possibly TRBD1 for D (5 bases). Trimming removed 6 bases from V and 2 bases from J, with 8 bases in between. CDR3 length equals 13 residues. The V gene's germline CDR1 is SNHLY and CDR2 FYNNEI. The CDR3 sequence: CASRGQGNQPQHF. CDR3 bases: TGTGCCAGCAGAGGACAAGGCAATCAGCCCCAGCATTTT.

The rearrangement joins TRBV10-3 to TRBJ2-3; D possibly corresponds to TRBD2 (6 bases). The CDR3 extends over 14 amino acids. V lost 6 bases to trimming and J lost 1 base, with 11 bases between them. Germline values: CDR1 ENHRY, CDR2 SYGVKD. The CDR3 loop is CAIRGERGTDTQYF. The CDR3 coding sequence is TGTGCCATCAGAGGCGAGCGGGGCACAGATACGCAGTATTTT.

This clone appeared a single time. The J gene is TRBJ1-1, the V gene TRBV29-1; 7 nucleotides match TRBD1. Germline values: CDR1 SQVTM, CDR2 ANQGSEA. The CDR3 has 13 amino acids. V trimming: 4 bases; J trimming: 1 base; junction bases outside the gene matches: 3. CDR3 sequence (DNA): TGCAGCGTTGCCCGGGACAGGAACACTGAAGCTTTCTTT. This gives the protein CSVARDRNTEAFF.

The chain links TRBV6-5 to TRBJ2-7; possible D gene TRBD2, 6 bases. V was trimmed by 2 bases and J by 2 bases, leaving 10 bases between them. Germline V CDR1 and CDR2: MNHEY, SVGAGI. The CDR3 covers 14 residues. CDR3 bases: TGTGCCAGCAGTTACGGAGGGCACCCCTACGAGCAGTACTTC. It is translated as CASSYGGHPYEQYF.

CDR3 loop: CASSLNGGSGNTIYF. Written as DNA, the CDR3 is TGTGCCAGCAGCTTGAACGGGGGATCAGGAAACACCATATATTTT. The chain recombines TRBV11-2 with TRBJ1-3; possible D gene TRBD1, 5 bases. The CDR3 covers 15 residues. The V gene lost 3 bases and the J gene lost 4 bases, with 13 bases spanning the gap. CDR1 and CDR2 (germline): SGHAT, FQNNGV.

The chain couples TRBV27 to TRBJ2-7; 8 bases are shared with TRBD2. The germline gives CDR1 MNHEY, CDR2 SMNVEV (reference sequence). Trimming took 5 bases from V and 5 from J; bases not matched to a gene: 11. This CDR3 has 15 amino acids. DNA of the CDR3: TGTGCCAGCAGTCGGACGGGAGGGCCCTTCCACGAGCAGTACTTC. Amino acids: CASSRTGGPFHEQYF.

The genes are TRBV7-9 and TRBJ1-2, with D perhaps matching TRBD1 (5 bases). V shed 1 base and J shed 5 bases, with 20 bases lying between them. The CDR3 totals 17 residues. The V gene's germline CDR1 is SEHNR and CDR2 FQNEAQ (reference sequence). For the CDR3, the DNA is TGTGCCAGCAGCTTAGGAGGACGTGGAGGGGCCGGGTATGGCTACACCTTC. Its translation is CASSLGGRGGAGYGYTF.

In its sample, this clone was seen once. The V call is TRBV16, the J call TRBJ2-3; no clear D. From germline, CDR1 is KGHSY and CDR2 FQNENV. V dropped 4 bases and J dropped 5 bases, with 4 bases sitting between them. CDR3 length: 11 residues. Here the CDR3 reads CASSRQDTQYF. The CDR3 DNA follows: TGTGCCAGCAGCCGGCAAGATACGCAGTATTTT.

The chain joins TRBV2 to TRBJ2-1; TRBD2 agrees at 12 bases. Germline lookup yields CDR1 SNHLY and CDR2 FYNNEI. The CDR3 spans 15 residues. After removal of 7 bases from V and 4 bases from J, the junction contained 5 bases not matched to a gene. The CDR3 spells CASTRLAGEYNEQFF. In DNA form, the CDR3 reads TGTGCCAGCACCCGACTAGCGGGAGAATACAATGAGCAGTTCTTC.

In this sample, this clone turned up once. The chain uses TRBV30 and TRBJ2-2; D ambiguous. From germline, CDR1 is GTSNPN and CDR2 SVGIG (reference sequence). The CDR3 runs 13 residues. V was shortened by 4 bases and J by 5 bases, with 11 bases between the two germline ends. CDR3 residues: CAWNGAPTGELFF. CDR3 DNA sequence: TGTGCCTGGAATGGAGCCCCTACCGGGGAGCTGTTTTTT.

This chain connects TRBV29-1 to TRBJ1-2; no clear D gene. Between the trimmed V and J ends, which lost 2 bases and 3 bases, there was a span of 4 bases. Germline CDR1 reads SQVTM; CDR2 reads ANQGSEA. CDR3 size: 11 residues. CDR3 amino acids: CSVENYYGYTF. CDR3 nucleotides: TGCAGCGTTGAAAACTACTATGGCTACACCTTC.

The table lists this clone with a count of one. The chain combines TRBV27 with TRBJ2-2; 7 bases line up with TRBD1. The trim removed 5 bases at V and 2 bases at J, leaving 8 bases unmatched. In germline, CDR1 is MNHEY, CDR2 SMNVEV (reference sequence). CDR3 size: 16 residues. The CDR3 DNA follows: TGTGCCAGCAGTACTTGGACAGGACTCAACACCGGGGAGCTGTTTTTT. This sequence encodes CASSTWTGLNTGELFF.

CDR3 nucleotide sequence: TGTGCCAGCAGTTTTGGGCGTTCTAACTATGGCTACACCTTC. Translating it yields CASSFGRSNYGYTF. The chain combines TRBV6-5 with TRBJ1-2; D remains ambiguous. V gave up 4 bases and J gave up 0 bases, with 9 bases separating them. The CDR3 has 14 residues. Germline-derived CDR1 and CDR2 are MNHEY and SVGAGI.

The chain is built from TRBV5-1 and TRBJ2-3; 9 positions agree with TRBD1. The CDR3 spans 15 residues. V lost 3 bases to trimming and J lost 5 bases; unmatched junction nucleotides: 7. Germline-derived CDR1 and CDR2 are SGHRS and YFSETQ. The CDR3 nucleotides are TGCGCCAGCAGCTCCTTGACAGGGGGAGAAGATACGCAGTATTTT. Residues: CASSSLTGGEDTQYF.

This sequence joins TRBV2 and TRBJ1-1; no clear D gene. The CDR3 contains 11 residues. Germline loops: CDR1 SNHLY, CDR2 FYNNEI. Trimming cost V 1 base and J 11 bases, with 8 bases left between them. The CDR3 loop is CASSEDRRAFF. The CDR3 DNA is TGTGCCAGCAGTGAAGACCGCCGGGCTTTCTTT.

CDR3 protein: CASSRLFRTDSNQPQHF. Written as DNA, the CDR3 is TGTGCCAGTAGTAGGTTATTCCGGACAGATAGCAATCAGCCCCAGCATTTT. The chain links TRBV19 to TRBJ1-5; maybe TRBD1 (6 bases). CDR3 size: 17 residues. Trimming shortened V by 4 bases and J by 0 bases, and 16 bases separated the two germline ends. Germline V lookup: CDR1 LNHDA, CDR2 SQIVND (reference sequence).

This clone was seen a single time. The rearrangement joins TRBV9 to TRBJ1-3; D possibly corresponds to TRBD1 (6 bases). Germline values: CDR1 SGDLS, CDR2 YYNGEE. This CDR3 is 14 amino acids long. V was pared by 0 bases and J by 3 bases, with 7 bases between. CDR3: CASSVAGVGNTIYF. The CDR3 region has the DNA TGTGCCAGCAGCGTAGCAGGGGTTGGAAACACCATATATTTT.

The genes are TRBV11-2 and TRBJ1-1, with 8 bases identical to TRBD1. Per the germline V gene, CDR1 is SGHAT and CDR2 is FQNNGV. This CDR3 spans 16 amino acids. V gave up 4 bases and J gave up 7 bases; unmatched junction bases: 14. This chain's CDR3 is CASSSFGTGLRGEAFF. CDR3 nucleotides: TGTGCCAGCAGCTCTTTCGGGACAGGCCTAAGAGGTGAAGCTTTCTTT.

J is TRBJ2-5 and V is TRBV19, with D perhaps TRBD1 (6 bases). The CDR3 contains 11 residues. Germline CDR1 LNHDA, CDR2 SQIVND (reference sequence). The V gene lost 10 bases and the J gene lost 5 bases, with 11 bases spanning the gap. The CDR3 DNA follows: TGTGCCACCTCGCAGGGGGAGACCCAGTACTTC. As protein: CATSQGETQYF.

The CDR3 protein is CASIGAGIWETQYF. The CDR3, as DNA: TGTGCCAGCATCGGAGCAGGGATTTGGGAGACCCAGTACTTC. The chain couples TRBV25-1 to TRBJ2-5, with D tentatively TRBD1 (5 bases). The germline V gene encodes CDR1 MGHDK and CDR2 SYGVNS. This CDR3 region has 14 residues. Deletions cut 7 bases from V and 5 bases from J, with 17 bases between.

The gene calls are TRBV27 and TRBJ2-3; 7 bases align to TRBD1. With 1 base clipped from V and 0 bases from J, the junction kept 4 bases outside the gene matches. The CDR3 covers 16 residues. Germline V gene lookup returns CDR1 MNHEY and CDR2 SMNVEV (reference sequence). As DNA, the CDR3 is TGTGCCAGCAGTTTATATAGGACAGGCAGCACAGATACGCAGTATTTT. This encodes CASSLYRTGSTDTQYF.

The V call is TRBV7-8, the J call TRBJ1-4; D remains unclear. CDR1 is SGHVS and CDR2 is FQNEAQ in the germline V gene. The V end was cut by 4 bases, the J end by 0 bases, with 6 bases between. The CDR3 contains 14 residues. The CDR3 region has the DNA TGTGCCAGCAGCTGGCGGGCAACTAATGAAAAACTGTTTTTT. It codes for CASSWRATNEKLFF.

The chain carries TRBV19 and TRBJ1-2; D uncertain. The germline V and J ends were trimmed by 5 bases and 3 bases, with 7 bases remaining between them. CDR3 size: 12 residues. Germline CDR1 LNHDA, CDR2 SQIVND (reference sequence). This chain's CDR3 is CASSQDYYGYTF. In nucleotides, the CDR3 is TGTGCCAGTAGTCAGGACTACTATGGCTACACCTTC.

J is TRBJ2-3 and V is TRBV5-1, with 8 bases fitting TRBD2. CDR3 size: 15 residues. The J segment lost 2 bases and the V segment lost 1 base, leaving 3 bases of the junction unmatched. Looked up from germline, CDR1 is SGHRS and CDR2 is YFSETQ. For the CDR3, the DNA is TGCGCCAGCAGCTTGCTAGCGGGCTCCACAGATACGCAGTATTTT. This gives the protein CASSLLAGSTDTQYF.

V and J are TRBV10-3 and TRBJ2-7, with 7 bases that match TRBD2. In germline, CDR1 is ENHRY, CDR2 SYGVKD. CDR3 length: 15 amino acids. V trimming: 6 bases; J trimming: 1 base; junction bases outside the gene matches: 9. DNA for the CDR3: TGTGCCATCAGGGGGACTATTTCCGATTCCTACGAGCAGTACTTC. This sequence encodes CAIRGTISDSYEQYF.

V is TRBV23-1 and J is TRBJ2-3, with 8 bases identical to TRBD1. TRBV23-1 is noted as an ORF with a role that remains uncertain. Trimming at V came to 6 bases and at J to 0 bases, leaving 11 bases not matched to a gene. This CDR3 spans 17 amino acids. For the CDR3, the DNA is TGCGCCAGCAGCGGGACAGGTGGGGCATTTAGCACAGATACGCAGTATTTT. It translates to CASSGTGGAFSTDTQYF.

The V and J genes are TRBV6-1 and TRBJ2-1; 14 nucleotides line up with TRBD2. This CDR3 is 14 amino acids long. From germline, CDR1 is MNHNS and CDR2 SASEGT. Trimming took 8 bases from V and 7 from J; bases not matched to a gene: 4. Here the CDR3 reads CASGTSGRLNEQFF. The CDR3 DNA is TGTGCCAGCGGGACTAGCGGGAGATTGAATGAGCAGTTCTTC.

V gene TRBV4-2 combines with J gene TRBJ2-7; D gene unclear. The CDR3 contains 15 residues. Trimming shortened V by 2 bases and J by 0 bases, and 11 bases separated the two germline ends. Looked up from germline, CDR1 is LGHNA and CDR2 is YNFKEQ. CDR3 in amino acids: CASSQQFVASYEQYF. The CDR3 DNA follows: TGTGCCAGCAGCCAACAGTTTGTAGCCTCCTACGAGCAGTACTTC.